This T cell receptor beta chain was recorded in a study of early T cells in non-severe SARS-CoV-2 infection. About the research overall: Sequencing of unsorted whole blood was done on bulk RNA, leaving chains unpaired. General study points: Private and CD4 specificities were missed by VDJdb matching, skewed to anti-spike CD8.

cDNA molecules, individually, were tagged with unique molecular identifiers. TCRdb re-analysed the 5' RACE reads in MiXCR, keeping a single row per CDR3 protein. This sample yields 70,000 to 85,000 distinct CDR3 sequences, of which 12% are seen a single time; approximately 4% belongs to the top ten. This clonotype was recorded at least ten times. The antigen is unknown. This CDR3 is built from 17 residues. Germline V gene sequence: CDR1 SNHLY, CDR2 FYNNEI. The V segment lost 6 bases and the J segment 6 bases; nucleotides outside the gene matches: 13. This sequence joins TRBV2 and TRBJ2-2, with 10 bases aligning to TRBD2. The sequenced material came from whole blood. This receptor was identified in an adult who was a healthcare worker with PCR-confirmed SARS-CoV-2 infection or an uninfected control (not recorded which). The CDR3 DNA follows: TGTGCCAGCAGGGCCCTACCAGCGGGAGGGAGACCCGGGGAGCTGTTTTTT. Amino acid sequence: CASRALPAGGRPGELFF.